This T cell receptor (beta chain) was identified in a study of OX40 agonist ivuxolimab in advanced cancers. Overall study: Patients received ivuxolimab, an agonistic anti-OX40 (CD134) antibody. Patients received ivuxolimab, an intravenous treatment, every 2 weeks at 0.01 to 10 mg/kg.

Points on this clone: Its antigen is unknown.

TCRdb keeps only in-frame clones here, not all; method: immunoSEQ multiplex PCR. The sample has 60,000 to 80,000 clones; approximately 80% are singletons. The CDR3 is made up of 15 amino acids. V lost 9 bases to trimming and J lost 2 bases; unmatched junction nucleotides: 11. CDR1 and CDR2 (germline): ENHRY, SYGVKD. Points from the study as a whole: Some of the lowest clonal expansion was seen in partial responders at 0.1-3.0 mg/kg.

The clonotype originates from an adult with an advanced solid tumor such as melanoma, head and neck, liver or kidney cancer. Sequenced material: CD4+ or CD8+ T cells sorted from blood, taken in a trial of the OX40 agonist ivuxolimab. This chain links TRBV10-3 with TRBJ1-1; 8 bases line up with TRBD1. In DNA, the CDR3 is TGTGCCATTAGAAGACAGGGGACCTCTAACACTGAAGCTTTCTTT. Its translation is CAIRRQGTSNTEAFF.